These 27 T cell receptor beta chains share one sample of origin, sequenced in a study of T cell changes during pregnancy in multiple sclerosis. TCRdb's copy holds only in-frame clones and misses some; the assay was immunoSEQ multiplex PCR. The table lists approximately 13,000 clones, 90% to 95% of them singletons. The source was CD4+ T cells from peripheral blood mononuclear cells, collected before pregnancy. Receptor source: a female donor with multiple sclerosis, enrolled in a pregnancy study.

This clone was detected only once. The chain recombines TRBV6-1 with TRBJ2-7; a possible D gene is TRBD1 (6 bases). Looked up from germline, CDR1 is MNHNS and CDR2 is SASEGT. The CDR3 extends over 15 amino acids. Trimming took off 7 bases at V and 3 bases at J, with 19 bases between the two ends. CDR3 DNA: TGTGCCAGCACAGCATTAAGGGGGTTCTTCTACGAGCAGTACTTC. Translating it yields CASTALRGFFYEQYF.

The rearrangement joins TRBV10-3 to TRBJ2-7, with 7 bases lining up with TRBD2. This CDR3 is built from 13 residues. V gave up 4 bases and J gave up 6 bases; unmatched junction bases: 6. Germline loops: CDR1 ENHRY, CDR2 SYGVKD. For the CDR3, the DNA is TGTGCCATCAGTGGGATCTCGGGGGGCGAGCAGTACTTC. It encodes CAISGISGGEQYF.

This clone occurred once. The V call is TRBV5-1, the J call TRBJ2-1; the D gene is possibly TRBD1 (7 bases). CDR1 and CDR2 (germline): SGHRS, YFSETQ. The CDR3 is 15 residues long. Trimming cost V 4 bases and J 2 bases, with 13 bases left between them. CDR3 in amino acids: CASSLTGEAYNEQFF. CDR3 in DNA: TGCGCCAGCAGCCTAACAGGGGAGGCCTACAATGAGCAGTTCTTC.

The DNA of the CDR3 is TGTGCCATCAGTGGAGCGGGGGGGAGCGATGAGCAGTTCTTC. This translates into CAISGAGGSDEQFF. V gene TRBV10-3 combines with J gene TRBJ2-1, with 10 bases identical to TRBD2. The germline CDR1 and CDR2 sequences are ENHRY and SYGVKD. This CDR3 contains 14 residues. V was pared by 4 bases and J by 8 bases, with 5 bases of the junction left unmatched.

V and J are TRBV9 and TRBJ1-4; D perhaps matches TRBD1 (6 bases). With 4 bases removed from V and 6 bases from J, the gap between germline ends came to 16 bases. Germline V gene sequence: CDR1 SGDLS, CDR2 YYNGEE. The CDR3 is 15 residues long. The CDR3 reads CASSRYGGSDEKLFF. CDR3 in DNA: TGTGCCAGCAGCCGATATGGGGGCTCGGATGAAAAACTGTTTTTT.

The J gene is TRBJ2-3, the V gene TRBV18, with 13 bases lining up with TRBD2. CDR1 and CDR2 from the germline V gene are KGHSH and LQKENI. After removal of 3 bases from V and 2 bases from J, the junction contained 2 bases not matched to a gene. This CDR3 is 16 amino acids long. CDR3 amino acids: CASSPTSGGSTDTQYF. The CDR3 bases are TGTGCCAGCTCACCGACTAGCGGGGGGTCCACAGATACGCAGTATTTT.

The chain uses TRBV30 and TRBJ1-1; a weak D match, TRBD1 (6 bases). The V end lost 0 bases, the J end lost 4 bases, and 9 bases lay between the germline ends. Germline CDR1 GTSNPN, CDR2 SVGIG (reference sequence). The CDR3 runs 13 residues. The CDR3 DNA reads as TGTGCCTGGAGTGTACAGGGTGCCACTGAAGCTTTCTTT. Encoded protein: CAWSVQGATEAFF.

The chain carries TRBV9 and TRBJ1-1; 10 nucleotides align to TRBD1. This CDR3 has 17 residues. J was trimmed by 0 bases and V by 0 bases; bases with no gene match: 5. Germline loops: CDR1 SGDLS, CDR2 YYNGEE. For the CDR3, the DNA is TGTGCCAGCAGCGTAGGGACAGGGGGAAAATTGAACACTGAAGCTTTCTTT. It yields the protein CASSVGTGGKLNTEAFF.

The rearrangement joins TRBV2 to TRBJ1-5; tentative D call: TRBD1 (5 bases). This CDR3 contains 15 residues. Trimming left V 7 bases short and J 0 bases short, with 13 bases between. Germline V gives CDR1 SNHLY, CDR2 FYNNEI. CDR3 bases: TGTGCCAGCACTGTCGGGGGGTATAGCAATCAGCCCCAGCATTTT. This codes for CASTVGGYSNQPQHF.

This chain joins TRBV5-6 and TRBJ2-5; 7 bases are a match to TRBD2. V trimming: 0 bases; J trimming: 5 bases; junction bases outside the gene matches: 7. CDR1 is SGHDT and CDR2 is YYEEEE in the germline V gene. CDR3 size: 15 residues. The DNA for the CDR3 is TGTGCCAGCAGCTTGGAAGCGGGGAGCCTGGAGACCCAGTACTTC. Translating gives CASSLEAGSLETQYF.

The chain uses TRBV5-1 and TRBJ1-2, with 10 bases fitting TRBD1. The junction had 4 bases not matched to a gene; V was cut back by 4 bases and J by 7 bases. The CDR3 consists of 13 residues. Germline V gives CDR1 SGHRS, CDR2 YFSETQ. The CDR3 sequence: CASSPRDRGGYTF. The CDR3 DNA reads as TGCGCCAGCAGCCCCCGGGACAGGGGTGGCTACACCTTC. Looking up the rest from reference TRBV5-1 and TRBJ1-2 gives the full variable domain: KAGVTQTPRYLIKTRGQQVTLSCSPISGHRSVSWYQQTPGQGLQFLFEYFSETQRNKGNFPGRFSGRQFSNSRSEMNVSTLELGDSALYLCASSPRDRGGYTFGSGTRLTVV.

As DNA, the CDR3 is TGTGCCAGCAGCCAAGGGAGGGATGGCTACACCTTC. It encodes CASSQGRDGYTF. This chain connects TRBV4-2 to TRBJ1-2; D is undetermined. The CDR3 is 12 amino acids. Trimming shortened V by 1 base and J by 6 bases, and 6 bases separated the two germline ends. Germline CDR1 and CDR2: LGHNA and YNFKEQ.

The gene calls are TRBV6-4 and TRBJ2-1; the match to TRBD2 covers 9 bases. The CDR3 covers 15 residues. Germline-derived CDR1 and CDR2 are MRHNA and SNTAGT. V lost 2 bases and J lost 5; bases outside the gene matches: 4. CDR3 coding DNA: TGTGCCAGCAGTGACCCGAGCGGGGGGAACAATGAGCAGTTCTTC. Its translation is CASSDPSGGNNEQFF.

The chain has TRBV6-5 and TRBJ2-7; D not certain. Looked up from germline, CDR1 is MNHEY and CDR2 is SVGAGI. With 7 bases removed from V and 4 bases from J, the gap between germline ends came to 8 bases. CDR3 length: 11 residues. The CDR3 nucleotides read TGTGCCAGCAAGCAAGCATACGAGCAGTACTTC. Protein sequence: CASKQAYEQYF.

J is TRBJ2-7 and V is TRBV6-5; 13 bases are a match to TRBD2. In germline, CDR1 is MNHEY, CDR2 SVGAGI. The CDR3 is made up of 15 amino acids. V dropped 6 bases and J dropped 2; count of bases not matched to a gene: 4. CDR3 amino acids: CASRGTSGVAYEQYF. CDR3 DNA: TGTGCCAGCAGGGGGACTAGCGGGGTCGCCTACGAGCAGTACTTC.

This rearrangement joins TRBV27 to TRBJ1-5; tentative D call: TRBD1 (6 bases). Germline CDR1 reads MNHEY; CDR2 reads SMNVEV (reference sequence). This CDR3 spans 15 amino acids. Trimming removed 0 bases at V and 4 bases at J, with 10 bases between. CDR3 DNA sequence: TGTGCCAGCAGTTTATCGGGGGGGGCAAATCAGCCCCAGCATTTT. This translates into CASSLSGGANQPQHF.

This clone was detected a few times. This chain joins TRBV13 and TRBJ2-1; D call uncertain. The CDR3 extends over 12 amino acids. The germline CDR1 and CDR2 sequences are PRHDT and FYEKMQ (reference sequence). Trimming removed 4 bases at V and 6 bases at J, with 7 bases between. The chain's CDR3 is CASSSSVNEQFF. In DNA, the CDR3 is TGTGCCAGCAGCTCCTCAGTCAATGAGCAGTTCTTC. Together with reference TRBV13 and TRBJ2-1, the CDR3 gives the full variable domain: AAGVIQSPRHLIKEKRETATLKCYPIPRHDTVYWYQQGPGQDPQFLISFYEKMQSDKGSIPDRFSAQQFSDYHSELNMSSLELGDSALYFCASSSSVNEQFFGPGTRLTVL.

This rearrangement joins TRBV2 to TRBJ2-7, with no clear D. The ends were cut back, 5 bases at V and 1 base at J, with 9 bases in the middle. The CDR3 runs 13 residues. The germline CDR1 and CDR2 sequences are SNHLY and FYNNEI. CDR3 in DNA: TGTGCCAGCAGTCTCGAGGAGTCCTACGAGCAGTACTTC. Amino acid sequence: CASSLEESYEQYF. Filled out from reference TRBV2 and TRBJ2-7, the complete variable domain reads EPEVTQTPSHQVTQMGQEVILRCVPISNHLYFYWYRQILGQKVEFLVSFYNNEISEKSEIFDDQFSVERPDGSNFTLKIRSTKLEDSAMYFCASSLEESYEQYFGPGTRLTVT.

The chain recombines TRBV27 with TRBJ2-7, with D tentatively TRBD2 (7 bases). Looked up from germline, CDR1 is MNHEY and CDR2 is SMNVEV (reference sequence). V was pared by 8 bases and J by 4 bases, with 15 bases between. The CDR3 consists of 13 residues. The CDR3 DNA reads TGTGCCAGCCCTTCGCGGGGGCGGTACGAGCAGTACTTC. This translates into CASPSRGRYEQYF.

CDR3: CASRLTGVNEKLFF. The CDR3 DNA sequence: TGTGCCAGCAGGCTCACAGGCGTCAATGAAAAACTGTTTTTT. The chain carries TRBV7-9 and TRBJ1-4; perhaps TRBD1 as D (5 bases). The CDR3 is made up of 14 amino acids. V was trimmed by 6 bases and J by 5 bases, leaving 13 bases between them. Germline V gives CDR1 SEHNR, CDR2 FQNEAQ (reference sequence). Complete variable domain (other parts from reference TRBV7-9 and TRBJ1-4): DTGVSQNPRHKITKRGQNVTFRCDPISEHNRLYWYRQTLGQGPEFLTYFQNEAQLEKSRLLSDRFSAERPKGSFSTLEIQRTEQGDSAMYLCASRLTGVNEKLFFGSGTQLSVL.

V usage is TRBV6-5 and J usage is TRBJ2-5; 12 positions match TRBD2. Germline V gene lookup returns CDR1 MNHEY and CDR2 SVGAGI. The trim removed 5 bases at V and 2 bases at J, leaving 0 bases unmatched. There are 14 residues in the CDR3. This CDR3 reads CASSTSGGQETQYF. CDR3 nucleotides: TGTGCCAGCAGTACTAGCGGGGGGCAAGAGACCCAGTACTTC.

This clone was detected only once. The CDR3 here is CATSRPNKNTEAFF. CDR3 nucleotides: TGTGCCACCAGCAGACCTAATAAGAACACTGAAGCTTTCTTT. The rearrangement joins TRBV15 to TRBJ1-1; no reliable D call. Germline V lookup: CDR1 LNHNV, CDR2 YYDKDF (reference sequence). V was trimmed by 2 bases and J by 1 base, leaving 8 bases between them. This CDR3 is built from 14 residues.

This chain joins TRBV9 and TRBJ1-3, with 8 bases lining up with TRBD1. CDR3 length equals 16 residues. Germline-derived CDR1 and CDR2 are SGDLS and YYNGEE. J was trimmed by 1 base and V by 4 bases; bases with no gene match: 7. The CDR3 reads CASSFRTGNSGNTIYF. The CDR3, as DNA: TGTGCCAGCAGCTTCAGGACAGGGAATTCTGGAAACACCATATATTTT. Combining the CDR3 with reference TRBV9 and TRBJ1-3 gives the whole variable domain DSGVTQTPKHLITATGQRVTLRCSPRSGDLSVYWYQQSLDQGLQFLIQYYNGEERAKGNILERFSAQQFPDLHSELNLSSLELGDSALYFCASSFRTGNSGNTIYFGEGSWLTVV.

As for this clone: No DNA is shown, since the ends of the CDR3 on it are uncertain; the CDR3 is the one TCRdb lists. The rearrangement uses TRBV6-6 and TRBJ1-1; the tabulated D call, TRBD1, remains unverified against the DNA. The germline V gene encodes CDR1 MNHNY and CDR2 SVGAGI (reference sequence). Termini included, the CDR3 measures 16 amino acids. The CDR3 sequence is CASSYLRARERPEAFF.

The chain has TRBV15 and TRBJ2-1; maybe TRBD2 (5 bases). Between the trimmed V and J ends, which lost 0 bases and 8 bases, there was a span of 23 bases. The germline V gene has CDR1 LNHNV and CDR2 YYDKDF (reference sequence). This CDR3 is 18 amino acids long. The CDR3 DNA reads TGTGCCACCAGCAGAGACCTCGCGGACTCTCGCCTGGGCGATGAGCAGTTCTTC. It specifies CATSRDLADSRLGDEQFF.

This chain joins TRBV5-8 and TRBJ2-7, with 8 nucleotides matching TRBD1. CDR1 is SGHTS, CDR2 YDEGEE, per germline. Unmatched junction bases numbered 2, after V lost 0 bases and J lost 3 bases. CDR3 length: 14 residues. CDR3 nucleotide sequence: TGTGCCAGCAGCTTGGGACAGGGGTTCTACGAGCAGTACTTC. Encoded protein: CASSLGQGFYEQYF. The variable domain in full, completed from reference TRBV5-8 and TRBJ2-7, reads EAGVTQSPTHLIKTRGQQATLRCSPISGHTSVYWYQQALGLGLQFLLWYDEGEERNRGNFPPRFSGRQFPNYSSELNVNALELEDSALYLCASSLGQGFYEQYFGPGTRLTVT.

This chain connects TRBV7-8 to TRBJ2-7, with no clear D. CDR1 SGHVS and CDR2 FQNEAQ come from the germline V gene. With 1 base removed from V and 6 bases from J, the gap between germline ends came to 13 bases. CDR3 size: 14 residues. The DNA for the CDR3 is TGTGCCAGCAGCTTAGTAGTACTTCAGGTCGAGCAGTACTTC. This sequence encodes CASSLVVLQVEQYF.